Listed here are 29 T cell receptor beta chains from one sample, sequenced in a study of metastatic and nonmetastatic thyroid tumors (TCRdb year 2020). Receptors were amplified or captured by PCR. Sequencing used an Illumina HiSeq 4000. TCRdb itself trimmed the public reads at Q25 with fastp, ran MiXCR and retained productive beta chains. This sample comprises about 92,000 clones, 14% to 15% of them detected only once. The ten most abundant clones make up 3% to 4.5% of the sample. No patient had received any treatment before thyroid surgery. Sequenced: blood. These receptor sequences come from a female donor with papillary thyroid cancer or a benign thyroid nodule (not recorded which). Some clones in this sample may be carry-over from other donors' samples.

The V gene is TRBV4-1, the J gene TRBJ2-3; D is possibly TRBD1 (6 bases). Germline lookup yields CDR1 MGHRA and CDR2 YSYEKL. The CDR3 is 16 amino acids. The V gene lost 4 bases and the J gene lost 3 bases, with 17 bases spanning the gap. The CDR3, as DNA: TGCGCCAGCAGCCTCACCGAACAGGGACGAACAGATACGCAGTATTTT. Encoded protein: CASSLTEQGRTDTQYF.

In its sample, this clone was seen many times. DNA for the CDR3: TGCAGTGCTAGAGGGGGGACAGGGGGCGAAGATACGCAGTATTTT. Amino acids: CSARGGTGGEDTQYF. The chain employs TRBV20-1 and TRBJ2-3; 12 nucleotides agree with TRBD1. CDR1 is DFQATT and CDR2 is SNEGSKA in the germline V gene (reference sequence). This CDR3 region has 15 residues. With V trimmed by 1 base and J by 5 bases, 4 bases remained unmatched.

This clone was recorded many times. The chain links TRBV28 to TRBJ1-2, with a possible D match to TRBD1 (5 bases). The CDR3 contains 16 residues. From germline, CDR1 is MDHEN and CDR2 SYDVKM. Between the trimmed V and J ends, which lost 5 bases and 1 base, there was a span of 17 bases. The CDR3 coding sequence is TGTGCCAGCAGTATAACAGGTAGCACCAATAACTATGGCTACACCTTC. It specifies CASSITGSTNNYGYTF.

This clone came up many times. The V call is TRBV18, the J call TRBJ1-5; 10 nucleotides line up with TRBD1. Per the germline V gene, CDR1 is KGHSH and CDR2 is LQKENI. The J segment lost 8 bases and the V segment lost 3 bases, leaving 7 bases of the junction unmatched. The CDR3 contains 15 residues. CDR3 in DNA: TGTGCCAGCTCACCCTCGGGACAGGGGCTTAAGCCCCAGCATTTT. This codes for CASSPSGQGLKPQHF.

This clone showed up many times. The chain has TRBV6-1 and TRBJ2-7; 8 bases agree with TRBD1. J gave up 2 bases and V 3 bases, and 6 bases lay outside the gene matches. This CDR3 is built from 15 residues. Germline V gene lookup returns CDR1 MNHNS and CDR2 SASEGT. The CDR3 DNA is TGTGCCAGCAGTGAGGCCGGGACAGGAGCCTACGAGCAGTACTTC. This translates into CASSEAGTGAYEQYF.

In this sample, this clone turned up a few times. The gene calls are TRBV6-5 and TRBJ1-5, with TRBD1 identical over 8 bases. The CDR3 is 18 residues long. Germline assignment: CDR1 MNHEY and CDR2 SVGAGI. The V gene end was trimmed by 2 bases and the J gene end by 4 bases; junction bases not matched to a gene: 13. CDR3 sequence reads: CASSYAIMDRELNQPQHF. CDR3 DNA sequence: TGTGCCAGCAGTTACGCCATAATGGACAGGGAATTGAATCAGCCCCAGCATTTT.

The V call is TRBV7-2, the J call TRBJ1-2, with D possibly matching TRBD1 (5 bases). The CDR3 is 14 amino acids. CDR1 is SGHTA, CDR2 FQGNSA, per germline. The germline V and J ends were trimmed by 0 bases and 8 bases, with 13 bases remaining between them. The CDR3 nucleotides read TGTGCCAGCAGCTTAGCCGGTCCCTCAGGGGGCTACACCTTC. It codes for CASSLAGPSGGYTF.

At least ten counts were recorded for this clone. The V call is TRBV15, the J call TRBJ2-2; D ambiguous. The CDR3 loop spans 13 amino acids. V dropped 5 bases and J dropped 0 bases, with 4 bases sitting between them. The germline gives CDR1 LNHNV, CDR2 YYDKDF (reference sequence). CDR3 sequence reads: CATSASNTGELFF. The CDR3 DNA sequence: TGTGCCACCAGCGCATCGAACACCGGGGAGCTGTTTTTT.

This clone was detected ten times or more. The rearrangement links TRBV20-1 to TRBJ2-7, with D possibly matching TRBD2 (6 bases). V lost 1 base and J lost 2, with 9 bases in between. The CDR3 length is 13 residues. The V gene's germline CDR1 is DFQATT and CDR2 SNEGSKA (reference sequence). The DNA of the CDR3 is TGCAGTGCTAGAGTGGGGGGTCCCTACGAGCAGTACTTC. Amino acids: CSARVGGPYEQYF.

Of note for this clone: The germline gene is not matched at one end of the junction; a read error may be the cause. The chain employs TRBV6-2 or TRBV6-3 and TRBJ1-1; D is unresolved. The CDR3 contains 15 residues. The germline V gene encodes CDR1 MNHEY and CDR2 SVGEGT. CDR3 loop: CANSYADLLNTEAFF. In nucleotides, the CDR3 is TGTGCCAACAGTTACGCTGACCTTTTAAACACTGAAGCTTTCTTT.

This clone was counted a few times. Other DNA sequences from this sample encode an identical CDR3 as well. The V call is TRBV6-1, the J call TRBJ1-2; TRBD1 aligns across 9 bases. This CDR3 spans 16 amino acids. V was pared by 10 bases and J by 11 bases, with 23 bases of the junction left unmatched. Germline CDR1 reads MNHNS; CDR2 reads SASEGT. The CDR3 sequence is CATAPRDRGVYGGYTF. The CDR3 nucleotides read TGTGCCACAGCCCCCCGTGACAGGGGGGTGTACGGAGGATACACCTTC.

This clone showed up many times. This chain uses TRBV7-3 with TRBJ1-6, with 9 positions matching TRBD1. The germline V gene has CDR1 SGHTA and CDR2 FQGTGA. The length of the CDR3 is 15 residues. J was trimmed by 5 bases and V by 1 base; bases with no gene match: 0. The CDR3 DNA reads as TGTGCCAGCAGCTTAAACAGGGGGCATAATTCACCCCTCCACTTT. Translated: CASSLNRGHNSPLHF.

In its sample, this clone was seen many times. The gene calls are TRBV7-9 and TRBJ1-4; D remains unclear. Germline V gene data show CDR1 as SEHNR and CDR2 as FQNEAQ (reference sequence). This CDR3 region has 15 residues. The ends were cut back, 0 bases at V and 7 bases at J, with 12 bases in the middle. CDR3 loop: CASSLAGHEGEKLFF. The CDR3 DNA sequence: TGTGCCAGCAGCTTAGCCGGGCACGAAGGTGAAAAACTGTTTTTT.

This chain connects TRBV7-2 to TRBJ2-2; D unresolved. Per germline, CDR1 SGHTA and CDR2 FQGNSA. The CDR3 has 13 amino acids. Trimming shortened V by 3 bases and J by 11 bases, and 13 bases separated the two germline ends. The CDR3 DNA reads TGTGCCAGCAGCTTTCCTGGGCTCGGCGAGCTGTTTTTT. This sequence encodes CASSFPGLGELFF.

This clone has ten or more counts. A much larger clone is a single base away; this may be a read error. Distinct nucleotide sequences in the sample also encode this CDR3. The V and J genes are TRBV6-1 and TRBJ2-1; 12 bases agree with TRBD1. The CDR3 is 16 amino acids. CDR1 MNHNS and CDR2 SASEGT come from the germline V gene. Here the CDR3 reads CASSEEWDRGLNEQFF. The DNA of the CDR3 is TGTGCTAGCAGTGAAGAATGGGACAGGGGGCTGAATGAGCAGTTCTTC.

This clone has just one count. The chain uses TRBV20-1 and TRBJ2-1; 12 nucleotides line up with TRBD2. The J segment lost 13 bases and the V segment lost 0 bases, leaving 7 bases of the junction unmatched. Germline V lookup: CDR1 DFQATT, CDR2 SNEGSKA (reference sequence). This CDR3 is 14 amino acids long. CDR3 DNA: TGCAGTGCTAGAGACCAGACTAGCGGGGGCCCCCAGTTCTTC. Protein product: CSARDQTSGGPQFF.

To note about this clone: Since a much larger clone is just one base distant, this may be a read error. CDR3 bases: TGCAGTGCTAGCGGAACAGGGGGCACTGTCTATGGCTACGCCTTC. Its protein product is CSASGTGGTVYGYAF. The J gene is TRBJ1-2, the V gene TRBV20-1; TRBD1 matches at 9 bases. Germline CDR1 DFQATT, CDR2 SNEGSKA (reference sequence). The CDR3 contains 15 residues.

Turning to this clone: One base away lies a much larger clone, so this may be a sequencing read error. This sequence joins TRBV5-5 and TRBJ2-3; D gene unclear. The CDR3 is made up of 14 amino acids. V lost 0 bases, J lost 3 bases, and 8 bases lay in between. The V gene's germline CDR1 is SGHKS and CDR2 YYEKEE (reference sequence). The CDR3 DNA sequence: TGTGCCAGCAGCTTGGAAGTGAGAACAGATACGCAGTATTTT. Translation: CASSLEVRTDTQYF.

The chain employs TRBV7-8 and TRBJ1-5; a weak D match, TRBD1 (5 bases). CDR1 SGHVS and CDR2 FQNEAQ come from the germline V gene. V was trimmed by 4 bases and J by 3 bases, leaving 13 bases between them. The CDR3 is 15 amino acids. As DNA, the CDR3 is TGTGCCAGCAGCTGGTCCGATGGGGCCAATCAGCCCCAGCATTTT. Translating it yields CASSWSDGANQPQHF. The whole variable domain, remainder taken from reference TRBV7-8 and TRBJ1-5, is GAGVSQSPRYKVAKRGQDVALRCDPISGHVSLFWYQQALGQGPEFLTYFQNEAQLDKSGLPSDRFFAERPEGSVSTLKIQRTQQEDSAVYLCASSWSDGANQPQHFGDGTRLSIL.

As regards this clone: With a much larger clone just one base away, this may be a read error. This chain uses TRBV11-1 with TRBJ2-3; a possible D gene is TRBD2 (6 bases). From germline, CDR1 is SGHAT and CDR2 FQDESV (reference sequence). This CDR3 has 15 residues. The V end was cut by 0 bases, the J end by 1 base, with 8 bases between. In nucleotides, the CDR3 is TGTGCCAGCAGCTTAGCGGGGAGGTGCACAGATACGCAGTATTTT. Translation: CASSLAGRCTDTQYF.

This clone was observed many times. CDR3 protein: CASSQGRYEQYF. The CDR3, as DNA: TGTGCCAGCAGCCAAGGGAGGTACGAGCAGTACTTC. The chain is built from TRBV14 and TRBJ2-7; tentative D call: TRBD2 (5 bases). This CDR3 spans 12 amino acids. V lost 1 base and J 4 bases, leaving 5 bases between the germline ends. Germline lookup yields CDR1 SGHDN and CDR2 FVKESK.

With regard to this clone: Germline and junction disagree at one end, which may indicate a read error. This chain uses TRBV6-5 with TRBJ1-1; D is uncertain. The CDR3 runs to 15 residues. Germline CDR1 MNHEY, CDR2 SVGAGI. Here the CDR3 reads CASSYGGNMNTQAFF. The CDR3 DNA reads TGTGCCAGCAGTTACGGCGGTAATATGAACACTCAAGCTTTCTTT.

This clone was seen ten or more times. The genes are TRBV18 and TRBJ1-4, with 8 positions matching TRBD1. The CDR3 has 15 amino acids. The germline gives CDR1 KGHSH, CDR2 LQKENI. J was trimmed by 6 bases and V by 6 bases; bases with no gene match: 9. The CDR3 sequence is CASSLLDRGYEKLFF. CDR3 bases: TGTGCCAGCTCTCTTCTTGACAGGGGTTATGAAAAACTGTTTTTT.

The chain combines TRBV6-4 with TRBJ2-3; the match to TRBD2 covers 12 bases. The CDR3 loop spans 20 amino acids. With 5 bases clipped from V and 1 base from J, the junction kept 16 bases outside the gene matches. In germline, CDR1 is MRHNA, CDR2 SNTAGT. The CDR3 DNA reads TGTGCCAGCAGTACATCCAATCTAGCGGGGGGGAACCATGGCACAGATACGCAGTATTTT. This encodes CASSTSNLAGGNHGTDTQYF.

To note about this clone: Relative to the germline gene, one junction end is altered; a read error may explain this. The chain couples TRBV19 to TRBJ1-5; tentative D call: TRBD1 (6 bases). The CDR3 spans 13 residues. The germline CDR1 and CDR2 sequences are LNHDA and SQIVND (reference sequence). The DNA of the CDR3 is TGTGCCAGTACCACGGGGGGCAATCAGCACCAGCATTTT. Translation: CASTTGGNQHQHF.

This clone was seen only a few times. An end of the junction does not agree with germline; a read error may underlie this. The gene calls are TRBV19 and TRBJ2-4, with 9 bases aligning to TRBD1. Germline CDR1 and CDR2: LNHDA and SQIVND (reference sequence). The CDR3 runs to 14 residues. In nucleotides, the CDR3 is TGTGCCAGTAGTCCCCGGGACAGGGTTCACATCCAGTACTTC. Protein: CASSPRDRVHIQYF.

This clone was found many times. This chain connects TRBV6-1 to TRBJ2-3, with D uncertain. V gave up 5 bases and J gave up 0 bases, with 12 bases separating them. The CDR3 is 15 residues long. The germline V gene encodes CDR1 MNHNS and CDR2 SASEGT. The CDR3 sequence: CASSTDPTSTDTQYF. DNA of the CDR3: TGTGCCAGCAGTACAGATCCGACTAGCACAGATACGCAGTATTTT.

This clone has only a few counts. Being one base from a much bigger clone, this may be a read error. CDR3 nucleotide sequence: TGCAGCGTGCCGTTAGGTCCTGAGACCCAGTACTTC. This encodes CSVPLGPETQYF. The rearrangement links TRBV29-1 to TRBJ2-5, with D uncertain. This CDR3 is 12 amino acids long. Per the germline V gene, CDR1 is SQVTM and CDR2 is ANQGSEA. Trimming took 6 bases from V and 5 from J, leaving 13 bases between them.

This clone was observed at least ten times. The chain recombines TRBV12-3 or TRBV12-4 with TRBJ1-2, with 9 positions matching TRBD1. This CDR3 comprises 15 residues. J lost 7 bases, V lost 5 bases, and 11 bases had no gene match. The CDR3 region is CASSDSSDRGRGYTF. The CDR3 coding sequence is TGTGCCAGCAGTGACTCTTCGGACAGGGGACGTGGCTACACCTTC.